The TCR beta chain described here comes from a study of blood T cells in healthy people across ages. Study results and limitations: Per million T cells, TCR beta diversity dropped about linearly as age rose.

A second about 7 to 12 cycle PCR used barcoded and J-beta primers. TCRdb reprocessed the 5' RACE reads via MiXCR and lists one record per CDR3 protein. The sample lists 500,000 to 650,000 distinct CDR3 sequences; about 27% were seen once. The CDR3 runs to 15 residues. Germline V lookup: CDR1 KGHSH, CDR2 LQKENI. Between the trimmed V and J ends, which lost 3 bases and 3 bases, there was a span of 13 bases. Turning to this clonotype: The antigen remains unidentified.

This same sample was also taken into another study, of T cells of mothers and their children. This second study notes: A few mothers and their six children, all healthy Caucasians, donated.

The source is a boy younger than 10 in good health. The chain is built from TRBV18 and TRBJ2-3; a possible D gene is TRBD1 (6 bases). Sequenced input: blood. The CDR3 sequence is CASSPLDRGTDTQYF. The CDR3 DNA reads TGTGCCAGCTCACCTCTGGACAGAGGAACAGATACGCAGTATTTT. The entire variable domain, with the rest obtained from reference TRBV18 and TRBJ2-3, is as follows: NAGVMQNPRHLVRRRGQEARLRCSPMKGHSHVYWYRQLPEEGLKFMVYLQKENIIDESGMPKERFSAEFPKEGPSILRIQQVVRGDSAAYFCASSPLDRGTDTQYFGPGTRLTVL.